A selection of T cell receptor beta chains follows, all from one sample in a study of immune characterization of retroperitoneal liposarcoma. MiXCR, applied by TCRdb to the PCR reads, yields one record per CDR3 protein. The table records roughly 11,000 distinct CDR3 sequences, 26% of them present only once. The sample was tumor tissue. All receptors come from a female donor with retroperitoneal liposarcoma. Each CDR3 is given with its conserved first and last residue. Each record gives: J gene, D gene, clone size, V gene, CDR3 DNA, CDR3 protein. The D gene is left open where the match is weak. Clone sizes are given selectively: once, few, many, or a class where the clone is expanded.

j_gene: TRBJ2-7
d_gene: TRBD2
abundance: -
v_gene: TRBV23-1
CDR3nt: TGCGCCAGCAGTCACACCGGGACTAGCGGGAAGGCCCCTTCCTACGAGCAGTACTTC
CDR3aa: CASSHTGTSGKAPSYEQYF

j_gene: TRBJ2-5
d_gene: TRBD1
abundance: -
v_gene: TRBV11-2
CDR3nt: TGTGCCAGCAGCCCTTGGACAGGGAACAATGAGCAGTACTTC
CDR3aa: CASSPWTGNNEQYF

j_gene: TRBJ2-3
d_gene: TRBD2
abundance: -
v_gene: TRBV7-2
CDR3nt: TGTGCCAGCAGCTTAGTACTAGCGGGAGGAAAAGATACGCAGTATTTT
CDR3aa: CASSLVLAGGKDTQYF

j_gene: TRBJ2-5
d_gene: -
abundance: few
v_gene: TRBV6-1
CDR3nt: TGTGCCAGCAGGAGGGTTGAGGAAGAGACCCAGTACTTC
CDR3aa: CASRRVEEETQYF

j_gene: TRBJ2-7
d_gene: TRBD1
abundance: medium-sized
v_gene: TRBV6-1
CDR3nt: TGTGCCAGCAGTGACGGATTGACAGGGGACCACGAGCAGTACTTC
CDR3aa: CASSDGLTGDHEQYF

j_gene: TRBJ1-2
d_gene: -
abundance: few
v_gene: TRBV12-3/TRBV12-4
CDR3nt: TGTGCCAGCAGTCCCAGCACAGGGATTAATGGCTACACCTTC
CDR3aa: CASSPSTGINGYTF

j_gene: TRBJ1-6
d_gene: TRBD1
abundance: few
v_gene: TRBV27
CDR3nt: TGTGCCAGCAGTTTCAGGGGGCCGGCTCCCCTCCACTTT
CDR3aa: CASSFRGPAPLHF

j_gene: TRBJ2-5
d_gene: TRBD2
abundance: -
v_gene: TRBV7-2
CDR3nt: TGTGCCAGCAGTTCGGCCGGCGGGGGGCATCAAGAGACCCAGTACTTC
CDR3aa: CASSSAGGGHQETQYF

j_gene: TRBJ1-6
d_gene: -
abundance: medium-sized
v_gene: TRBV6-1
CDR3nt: TGTGCCAGCAGCGCGGGAGAGGGGTATTCACCCCTCCACTTT
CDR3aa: CASSAGEGYSPLHF

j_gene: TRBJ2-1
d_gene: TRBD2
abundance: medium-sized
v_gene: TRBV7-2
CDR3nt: TGTGCCAGCAGCTTTACGGGAGGAACCCCCTACGAGCAGTTCTTC
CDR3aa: CASSFTGGTPYEQFF

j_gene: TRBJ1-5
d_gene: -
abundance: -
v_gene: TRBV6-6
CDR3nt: TGTGCCAGCAGTTACGACGTAAGGGCCAGGAATCAGCCCCAGCATTTT
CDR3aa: CASSYDVRARNQPQHF

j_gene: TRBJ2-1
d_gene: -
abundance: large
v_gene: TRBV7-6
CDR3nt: TGTGCCAGCAGCTTAACACGGCTTCCATACAATGAGCAGTTCTTC
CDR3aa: CASSLTRLPYNEQFF

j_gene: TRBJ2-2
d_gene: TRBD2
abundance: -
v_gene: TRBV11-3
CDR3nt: TGTGCCAGCAGCTTAGCGGGTCTAGCGGCTAACACCGGGGAGCTGTTTTTT
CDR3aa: CASSLAGLAANTGELFF

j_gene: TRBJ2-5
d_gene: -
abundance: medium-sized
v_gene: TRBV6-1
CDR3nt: TGTGCCAGCAGAAGCGGACAGTTAGAGACCCAGTACTTC
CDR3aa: CASRSGQLETQYF

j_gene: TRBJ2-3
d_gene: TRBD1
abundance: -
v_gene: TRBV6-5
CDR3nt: TGCGCCAGCACGACAGGGCTCGGAACATCCTACGAGCAGTTATTC
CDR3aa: CASTTGLGTSYEQLF

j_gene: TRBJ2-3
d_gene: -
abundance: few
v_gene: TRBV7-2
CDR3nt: TGTGCCAGCAGCCCCGGTGCCCCAGATACGCAGTATTTT
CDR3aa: CASSPGAPDTQYF

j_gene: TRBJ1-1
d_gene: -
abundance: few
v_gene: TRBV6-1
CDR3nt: TGTGCCAGCAGTGAACCGCGTTTAGGGACTGAAGCTTTCTTT
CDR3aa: CASSEPRLGTEAFF

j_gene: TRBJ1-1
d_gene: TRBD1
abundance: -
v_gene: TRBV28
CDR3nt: TGTGCCAGCAGTTTATCCGGGACAGGGGGCGAAGCTTTCTTT
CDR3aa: CASSLSGTGGEAFF

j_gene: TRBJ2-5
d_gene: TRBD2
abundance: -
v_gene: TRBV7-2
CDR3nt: TGTGCCAGCAACCCCGGCGGGAGGGGGGAGACCCAGTACTTC
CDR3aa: CASNPGGRGETQYF

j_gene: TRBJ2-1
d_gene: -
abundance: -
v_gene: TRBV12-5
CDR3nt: TGTGCTAGTGGCCCGGATCGGGGGTCCTACAATGAGCAGTTCTTC
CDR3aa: CASGPDRGSYNEQFF

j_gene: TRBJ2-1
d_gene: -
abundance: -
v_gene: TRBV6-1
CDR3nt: TGTGCCAGCAAGACCCCAAGTAGCGAGATCAATGAGCAGTTCTTC
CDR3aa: CASKTPSSEINEQFF

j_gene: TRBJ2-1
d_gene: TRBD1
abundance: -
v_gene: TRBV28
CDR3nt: TGTGCCAGTCCGAGGCAGGGGGTAGGGGAGCAGTTCTTC
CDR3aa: CASPRQGVGEQFF

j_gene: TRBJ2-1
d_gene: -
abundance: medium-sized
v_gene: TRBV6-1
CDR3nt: TGTGCCAGCAGTACACTTGACAGGTCTAGATCCAATGAGCAGTTCTTC
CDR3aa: CASSTLDRSRSNEQFF

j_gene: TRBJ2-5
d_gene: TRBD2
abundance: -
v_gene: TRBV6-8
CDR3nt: TGTGCCAGCAGTCCTGGGCCAGCGGGAGGCCCAGAGACCCAGTACTTC
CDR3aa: CASSPGPAGGPETQYF

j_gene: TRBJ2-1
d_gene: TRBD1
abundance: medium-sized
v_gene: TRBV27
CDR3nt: TGTGCCAGCGTAATAACAGGGGGTATCTCCTACAATGAGCAGTTCTTC
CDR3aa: CASVITGGISYNEQFF

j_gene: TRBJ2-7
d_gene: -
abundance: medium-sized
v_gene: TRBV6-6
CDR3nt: TGTGCCAGCAGTTACTTGGCTGAGTCGGCTTACAATGAGCAGTACTTC
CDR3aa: CASSYLAESAYNEQYF

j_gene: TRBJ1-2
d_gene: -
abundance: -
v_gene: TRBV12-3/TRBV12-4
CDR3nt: TGTGCCAGCAGTCAGGGATTTAACTATGGCTACACCTTC
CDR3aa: CASSQGFNYGYTF

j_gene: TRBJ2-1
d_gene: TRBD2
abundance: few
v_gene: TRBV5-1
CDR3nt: TGCGCCAGCAGCGTACTAGCGGGAGGGCGAAATGAGCAGTTCTTC
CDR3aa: CASSVLAGGRNEQFF

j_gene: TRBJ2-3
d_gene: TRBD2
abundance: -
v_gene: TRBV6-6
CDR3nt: TGTGCCAGCAGTTACCGTCCTCGGGCGGGAGCAGATACGCAGTATTTT
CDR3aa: CASSYRPRAGADTQYF

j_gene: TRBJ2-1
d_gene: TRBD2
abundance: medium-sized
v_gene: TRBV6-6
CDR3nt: TGTGCCAGCAGTACGATTCGGGCTAGCGGGAGGAATGAGCAGTTCTTC
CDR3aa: CASSTIRASGRNEQFF

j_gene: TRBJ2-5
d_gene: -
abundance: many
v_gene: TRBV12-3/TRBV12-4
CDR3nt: TGTGCCAGCAGTTTACCCGGGGAGCAGTACTTC
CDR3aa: CASSLPGEQYF

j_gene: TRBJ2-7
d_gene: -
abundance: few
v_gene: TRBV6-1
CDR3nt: TGTGCCAGCAGTGAACCCGCACGGGCGGCCTACAATGAGCAGTACTTC
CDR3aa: CASSEPARAAYNEQYF